This TCR beta chain appears in the sequencing data of a study of graft-versus-host responses after intestinal transplantation. The study, taken as a whole, reports: Graft-versus-host to host-versus-graft clonal ratios in allografts were high in patients with graft-donor T cell macrochimerism. Maximum circulating GvH clone levels tracked with early post-transplant HvG decreases.

A note on this clone: Its cognate antigen is unknown.

The CDR3 has 16 amino acids. The germline V and J ends were trimmed by 1 base and 3 bases, with 15 bases remaining between them. Germline CDR1 and CDR2: MGHRA and YSYEKL. Profiled with immunoSEQ multiplex PCR; TCRdb holds only in-frame clones, not every one. Altogether about 27,000 clones are present, around four fifths being singletons, with the ten largest covering 0.95% to 1.2%. The receptor was isolated from a human patient who received an intestinal transplant, so some T cells may come from the graft donor. The chain uses TRBV4-1 and TRBJ1-1, with D possibly TRBD1 on 5 matching bases. Sequenced here: PBMCs, sampled almost 29 days after intestinal transplant. CDR3 sequence: CASSQATGRWYTEAFF. The CDR3 coding sequence is TGCGCCAGCAGCCAAGCCACAGGTCGGTGGTACACTGAAGCTTTCTTT.